This T cell receptor (beta chain) was identified in a study of radiotherapy plus CTLA-4 blockade in lung cancer. Study summary: The study recorded objective responses in 18% of patients and disease control in roughly 34%. General study results and limits: Together with interferon-beta, which increased in serum after radiation, early dynamic changes in blood T cell clones were reportedly the best predictors of response. In blood, tumor-derived TCR clones expanded after radiotherapy plus ipilimumab.

Those patients who had chemo-refractory metastatic non-small-cell lung cancer were given focal radiation along with CTLA-4 blockade through ipilimumab. The length of the CDR3 is 15 residues. V was trimmed by 4 bases and J by 0 bases, leaving 11 bases between them. Germline CDR1 is SNHLY and CDR2 is FYNNEI. About this clone itself: Its antigen is not known.

The assay was immunoSEQ multiplex PCR, and TCRdb's table has in-frame clones only and misses some. The sample includes approximately 80,000 clones, nearly 75% of them seen just once. The chain is built from TRBV2 and TRBJ2-3; TRBD1 might be the D (6 bases). Sequences were derived from peripheral blood, sampled from a patient treated with radiotherapy plus ipilimumab. The source of this sequence is a human donor with non-small cell lung cancer whose response to radiotherapy plus ipilimumab could not be evaluated. CDR3 DNA sequence: TGTGCCAGCAGTGTTGGACAGACGAGCACAGATACGCAGTATTTT. The encoded protein is CASSVGQTSTDTQYF.